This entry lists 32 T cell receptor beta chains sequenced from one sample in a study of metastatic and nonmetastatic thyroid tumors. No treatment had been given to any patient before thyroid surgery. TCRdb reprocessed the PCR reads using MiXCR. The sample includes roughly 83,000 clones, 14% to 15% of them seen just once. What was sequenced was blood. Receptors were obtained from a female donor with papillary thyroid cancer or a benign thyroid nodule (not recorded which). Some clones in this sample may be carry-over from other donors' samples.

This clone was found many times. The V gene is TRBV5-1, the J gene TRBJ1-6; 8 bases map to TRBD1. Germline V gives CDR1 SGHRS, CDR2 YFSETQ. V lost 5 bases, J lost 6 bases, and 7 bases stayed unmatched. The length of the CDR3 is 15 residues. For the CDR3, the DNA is TGCGCCAGCAGTCAGCAGGGGGCGGGTAATTCACCCCTCCACTTT. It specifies CASSQQGAGNSPLHF. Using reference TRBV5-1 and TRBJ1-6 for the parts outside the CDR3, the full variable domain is KAGVTQTPRYLIKTRGQQVTLSCSPISGHRSVSWYQQTPGQGLQFLFEYFSETQRNKGNFPGRFSGRQFSNSRSEMNVSTLELGDSALYLCASSQQGAGNSPLHFGNGTRLTVT.

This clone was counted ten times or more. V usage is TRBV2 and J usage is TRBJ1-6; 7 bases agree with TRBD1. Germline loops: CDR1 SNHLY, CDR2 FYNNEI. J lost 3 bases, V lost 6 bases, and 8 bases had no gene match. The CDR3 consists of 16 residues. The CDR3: CASRVGQAVYNSPLHF. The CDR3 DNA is TGTGCCAGCAGGGTCGGACAGGCAGTCTATAATTCACCCCTCCACTTT.

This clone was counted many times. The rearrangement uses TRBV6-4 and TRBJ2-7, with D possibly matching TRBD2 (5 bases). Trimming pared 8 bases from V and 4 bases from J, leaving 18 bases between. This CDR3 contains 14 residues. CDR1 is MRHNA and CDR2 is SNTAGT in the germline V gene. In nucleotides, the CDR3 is TGTGCCAGCTATCGTGGAGGTCTCCCTTACGAGCAGTACTTC. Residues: CASYRGGLPYEQYF.

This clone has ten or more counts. The CDR3 loop reads CASSLPGVATNEKLFF. The DNA for the CDR3 is TGTGCCAGCAGCCTACCAGGGGTCGCGACTAATGAAAAACTGTTTTTT. This chain uses TRBV7-2 with TRBJ1-4, with TRBD1 as a possible D gene (6 bases). The CDR3 contains 16 residues. V lost 5 bases and J lost 2, with 15 bases in between. The V gene's germline CDR1 is SGHTA and CDR2 FQGNSA. Variable domain in full (rest from reference TRBV7-2 and TRBJ1-4): GAGVSQSPSNKVTEKGKDVELRCDPISGHTALYWYRQSLGQGLEFLIYFQGNSAPDKSGLPSDRFSAERTGGSVSTLTIQRTQQEDSAVYLCASSLPGVATNEKLFFGSGTQLSVL.

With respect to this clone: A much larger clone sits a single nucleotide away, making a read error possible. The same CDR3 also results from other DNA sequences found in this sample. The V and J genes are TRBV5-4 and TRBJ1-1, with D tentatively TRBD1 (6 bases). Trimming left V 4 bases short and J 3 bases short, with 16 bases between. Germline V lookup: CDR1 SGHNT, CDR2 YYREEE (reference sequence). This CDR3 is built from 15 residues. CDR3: CASSRGGRWDTEAFF. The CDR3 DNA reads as TGTGCCAGCAGCCGAGGGGGAAGGTGGGACACTGAAGCTTTCTTT. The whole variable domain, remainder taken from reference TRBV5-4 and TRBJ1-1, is ETGVTQSPTHLIKTRGQQVTLRCSSQSGHNTVSWYQQALGQGPQFIFQYYREEENGRGNFPPRFSGLQFPNYSSELNVNALELDDSALYLCASSRGGRWDTEAFFGQGTRLTVV.

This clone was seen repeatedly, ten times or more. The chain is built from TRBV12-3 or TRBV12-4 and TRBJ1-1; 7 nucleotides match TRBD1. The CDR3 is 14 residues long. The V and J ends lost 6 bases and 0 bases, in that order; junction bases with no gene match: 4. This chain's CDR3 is CASRGQSMNTEAFF. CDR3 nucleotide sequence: TGTGCCAGCAGGGGACAGAGTATGAACACTGAAGCTTTCTTT.

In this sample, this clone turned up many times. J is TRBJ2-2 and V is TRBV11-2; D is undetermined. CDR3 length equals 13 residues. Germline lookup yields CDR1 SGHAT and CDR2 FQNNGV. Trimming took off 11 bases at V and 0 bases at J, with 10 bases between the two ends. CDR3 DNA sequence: TGTGCCGGGTCCAGGTCGAACACCGGGGAGCTGTTTTTT. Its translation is CAGSRSNTGELFF.

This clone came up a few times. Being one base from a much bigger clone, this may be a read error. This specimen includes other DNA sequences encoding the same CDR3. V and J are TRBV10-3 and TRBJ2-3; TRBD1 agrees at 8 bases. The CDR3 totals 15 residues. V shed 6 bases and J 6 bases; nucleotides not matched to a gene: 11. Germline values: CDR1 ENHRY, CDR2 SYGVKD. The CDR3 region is CAISASRGPTDTQYF. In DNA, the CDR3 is TGTGCCATCAGCGCCAGCAGGGGGCCTACGGATACGCAGTATTTT.

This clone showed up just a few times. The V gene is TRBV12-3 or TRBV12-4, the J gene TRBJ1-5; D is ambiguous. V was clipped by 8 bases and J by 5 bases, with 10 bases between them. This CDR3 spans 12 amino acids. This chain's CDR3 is CASGLSDQPQHF. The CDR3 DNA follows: TGTGCCAGCGGCCTAAGCGATCAGCCCCAGCATTTT.

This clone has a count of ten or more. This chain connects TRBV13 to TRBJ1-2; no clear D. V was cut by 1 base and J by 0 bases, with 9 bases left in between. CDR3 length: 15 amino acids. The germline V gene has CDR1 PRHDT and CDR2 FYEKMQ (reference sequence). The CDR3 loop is CASSLASVPNYGYTF. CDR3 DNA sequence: TGTGCCAGCAGCTTAGCCAGCGTCCCTAACTATGGCTACACCTTC.

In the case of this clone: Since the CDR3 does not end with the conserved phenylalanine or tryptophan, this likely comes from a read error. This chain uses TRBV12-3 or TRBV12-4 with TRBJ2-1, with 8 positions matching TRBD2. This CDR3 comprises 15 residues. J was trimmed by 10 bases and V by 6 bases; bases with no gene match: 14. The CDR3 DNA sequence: TGTGCCAGCAGACCCGGACTAGCCGAGACTGCAGAGCAGTTCTTA. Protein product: CASRPGLAETAEQFL.

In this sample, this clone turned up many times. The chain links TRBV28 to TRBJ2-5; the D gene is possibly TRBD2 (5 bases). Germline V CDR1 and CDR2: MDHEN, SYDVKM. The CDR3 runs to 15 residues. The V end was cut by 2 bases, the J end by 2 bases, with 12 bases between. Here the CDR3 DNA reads TGTGCCAGCAGTTTAATTAGCGCGGGTCAAGAGACCCAGTACTTC. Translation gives CASSLISAGQETQYF. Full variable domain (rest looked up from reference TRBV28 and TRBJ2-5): DVKVTQSSRYLVKRTGEKVFLECVQDMDHENMFWYRQDPGLGLRLIYFSYDVKMKEKGDIPEGYSVSREKKERFSLILESASTNQTSMYLCASSLISAGQETQYFGPGTRLLVL.

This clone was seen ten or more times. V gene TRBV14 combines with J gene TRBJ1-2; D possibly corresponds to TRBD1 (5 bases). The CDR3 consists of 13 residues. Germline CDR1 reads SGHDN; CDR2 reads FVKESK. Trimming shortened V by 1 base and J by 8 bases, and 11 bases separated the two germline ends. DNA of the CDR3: TGTGCCAGCAGCCAAGTAACTAAGGGGGGCTACACCTTC. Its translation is CASSQVTKGGYTF.

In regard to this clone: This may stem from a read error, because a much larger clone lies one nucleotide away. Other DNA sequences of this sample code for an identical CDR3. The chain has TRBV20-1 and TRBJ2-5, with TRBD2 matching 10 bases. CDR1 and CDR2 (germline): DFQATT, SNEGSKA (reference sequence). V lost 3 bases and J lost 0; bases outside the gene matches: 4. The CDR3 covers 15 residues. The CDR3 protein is CSASSGGRYQETQYF. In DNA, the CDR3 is TGCAGTGCTAGTAGCGGGGGGAGGTACCAAGAGACCCAGTACTTC.

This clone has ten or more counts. This chain's CDR3 is CASSLGQHPSTDTQYF. The CDR3 region has the DNA TGTGCCAGCAGCCTGGGACAGCATCCTAGCACAGATACGCAGTATTTT. The V gene is TRBV7-3, the J gene TRBJ2-3; 7 positions match TRBD1. This CDR3 region has 16 residues. V lost 5 bases to trimming and J lost 0 bases; unmatched junction nucleotides: 8. The germline V gene has CDR1 SGHTA and CDR2 FQGTGA.

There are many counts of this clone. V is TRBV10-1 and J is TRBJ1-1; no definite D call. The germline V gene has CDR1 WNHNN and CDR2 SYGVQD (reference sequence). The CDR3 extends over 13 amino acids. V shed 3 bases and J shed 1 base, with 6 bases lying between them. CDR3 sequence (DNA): TGCGCCAGCAGTGAACTCACGAACACTGAAGCTTTCTTT. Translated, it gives CASSELTNTEAFF.

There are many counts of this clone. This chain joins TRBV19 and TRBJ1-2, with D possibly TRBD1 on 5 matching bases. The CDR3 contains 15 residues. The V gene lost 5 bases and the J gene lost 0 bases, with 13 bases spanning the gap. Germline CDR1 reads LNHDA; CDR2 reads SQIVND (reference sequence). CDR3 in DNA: TGTGCCAGTAGTTTGTGGGGGAGAGCTAACTATGGCTACACCTTC. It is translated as CASSLWGRANYGYTF.

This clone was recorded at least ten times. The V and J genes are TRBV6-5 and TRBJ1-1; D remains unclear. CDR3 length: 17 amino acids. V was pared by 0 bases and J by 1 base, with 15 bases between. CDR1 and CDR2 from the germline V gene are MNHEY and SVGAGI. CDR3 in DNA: TGTGCCAGCAGTTACTCGATCTGGGGTCGGAAGAACACTGAAGCTTTCTTT. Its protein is CASSYSIWGRKNTEAFF.

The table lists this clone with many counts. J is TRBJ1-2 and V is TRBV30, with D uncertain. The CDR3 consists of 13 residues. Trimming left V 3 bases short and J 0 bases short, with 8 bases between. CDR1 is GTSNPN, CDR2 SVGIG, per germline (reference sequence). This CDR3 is CAWRPGPNYGYTF. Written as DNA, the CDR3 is TGTGCCTGGAGGCCAGGCCCTAACTATGGCTACACCTTC.

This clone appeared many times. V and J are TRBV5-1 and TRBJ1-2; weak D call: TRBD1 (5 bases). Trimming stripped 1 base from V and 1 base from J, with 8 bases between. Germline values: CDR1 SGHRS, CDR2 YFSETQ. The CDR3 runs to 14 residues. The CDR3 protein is CASSLPGGNYGYTF. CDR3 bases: TGCGCCAGCAGCTTGCCCGGGGGTAACTATGGCTACACCTTC.

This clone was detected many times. This CDR3 is CASSMTSGATNEQFF. The DNA for the CDR3 is TGTGCCAGCAGCATGACTAGCGGTGCCACCAATGAGCAGTTCTTC. The chain links TRBV6-1 to TRBJ2-1, with TRBD2 identical over 9 bases. From germline, CDR1 is MNHNS and CDR2 SASEGT. CDR3 length equals 15 residues. J was trimmed by 6 bases and V by 6 bases; bases with no gene match: 9.

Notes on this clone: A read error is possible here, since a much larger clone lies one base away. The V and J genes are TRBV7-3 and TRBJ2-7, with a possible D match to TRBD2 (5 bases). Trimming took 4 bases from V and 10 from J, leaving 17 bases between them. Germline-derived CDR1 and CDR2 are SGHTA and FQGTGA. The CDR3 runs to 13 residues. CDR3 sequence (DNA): TGTGCCAGCAGCTCAGCTCTTCTCGGGGTTCAGTACTTC. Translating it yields CASSSALLGVQYF.

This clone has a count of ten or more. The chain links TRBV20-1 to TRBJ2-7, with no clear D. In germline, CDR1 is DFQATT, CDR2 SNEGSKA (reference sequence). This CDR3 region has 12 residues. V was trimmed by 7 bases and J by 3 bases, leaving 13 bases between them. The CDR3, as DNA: TGCAGTGTCCTGGGCGGCCTCTACGAGCAGTACTTC. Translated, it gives CSVLGGLYEQYF.

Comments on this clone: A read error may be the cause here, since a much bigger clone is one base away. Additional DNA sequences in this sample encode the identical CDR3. The CDR3 nucleotides read TGTGCCAGCAGTTTAGGGGTACAGGGGACAGATACGCAGTATTTT. It specifies CASSLGVQGTDTQYF. The J gene is TRBJ2-3, the V gene TRBV27; 7 bases are a match to TRBD1. This CDR3 has 15 residues. J gave up 3 bases and V 2 bases, and 5 bases lay outside the gene matches. The germline V gene encodes CDR1 MNHEY and CDR2 SMNVEV (reference sequence).

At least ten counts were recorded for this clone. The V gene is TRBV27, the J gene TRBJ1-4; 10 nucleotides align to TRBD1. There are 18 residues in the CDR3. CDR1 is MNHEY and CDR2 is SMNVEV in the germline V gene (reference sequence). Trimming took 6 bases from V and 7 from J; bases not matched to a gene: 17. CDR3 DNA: TGTGCCAGCAGCCTTCACCCCGGGACAGGGGCCAGCGGTGAAAAACTGTTTTTT. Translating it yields CASSLHPGTGASGEKLFF.

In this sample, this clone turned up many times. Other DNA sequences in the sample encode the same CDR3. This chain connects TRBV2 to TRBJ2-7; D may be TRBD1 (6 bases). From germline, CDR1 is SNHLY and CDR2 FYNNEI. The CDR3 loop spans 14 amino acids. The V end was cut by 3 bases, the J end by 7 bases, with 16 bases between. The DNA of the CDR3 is TGTGCCAGCAGTGACGGCAGGGGCGACTATGAGCAGTACTTC. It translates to CASSDGRGDYEQYF.

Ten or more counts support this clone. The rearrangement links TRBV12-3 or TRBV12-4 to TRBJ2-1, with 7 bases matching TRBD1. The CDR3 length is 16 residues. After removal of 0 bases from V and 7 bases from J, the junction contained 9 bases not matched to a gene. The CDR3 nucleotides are TGTGCCAGCAGTTTAGCGCAGGGACAGCCGGAGAATGAGCAGTTCTTC. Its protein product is CASSLAQGQPENEQFF.

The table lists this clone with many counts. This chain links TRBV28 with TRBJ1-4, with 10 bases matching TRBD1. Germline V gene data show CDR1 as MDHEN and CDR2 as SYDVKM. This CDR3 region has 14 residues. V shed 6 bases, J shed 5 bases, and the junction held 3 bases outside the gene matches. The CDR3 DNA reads TGTGCCAGCAGCCCGGGACAGGGGAATGAAAAACTGTTTTTT. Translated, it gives CASSPGQGNEKLFF.

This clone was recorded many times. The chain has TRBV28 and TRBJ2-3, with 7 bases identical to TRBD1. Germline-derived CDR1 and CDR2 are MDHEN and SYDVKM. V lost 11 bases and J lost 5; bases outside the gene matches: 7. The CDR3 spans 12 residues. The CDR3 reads CASSAGGDTQYF. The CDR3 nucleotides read TGTGCCTCGTCCGCAGGGGGAGATACGCAGTATTTT.

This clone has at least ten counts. The CDR3 nucleotides are TGCGCCAGCAGCTTGGTTCCAGGAGCGGGGATAGGCTCTGGAAACACCATATATTTT. It specifies CASSLVPGAGIGSGNTIYF. This chain joins TRBV5-1 and TRBJ1-3; D gene ambiguous. The germline CDR1 and CDR2 sequences are SGHRS and YFSETQ. This CDR3 has 19 residues. The V gene lost 0 bases and the J gene lost 0 bases, with 19 bases spanning the gap.

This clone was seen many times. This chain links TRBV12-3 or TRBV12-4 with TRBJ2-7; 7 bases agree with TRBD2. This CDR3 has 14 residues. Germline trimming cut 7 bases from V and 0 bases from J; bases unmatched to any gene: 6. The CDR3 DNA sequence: TGTGCCAGCAACCACCGGGGGGTCTCCTACGAGCAGTACTTC. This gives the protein CASNHRGVSYEQYF.

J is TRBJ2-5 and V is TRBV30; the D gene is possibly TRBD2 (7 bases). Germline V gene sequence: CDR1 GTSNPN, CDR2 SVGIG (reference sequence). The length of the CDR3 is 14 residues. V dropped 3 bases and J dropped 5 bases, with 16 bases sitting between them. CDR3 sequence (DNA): TGTGCCTGGAGAGGTTGGGGGGGCCGGGAGACCCAGTACTTC. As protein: CAWRGWGGRETQYF.